Listed below are T cell receptor beta chains from one sample, sequenced in a study of shared clonotypes between healthy human individuals. This table comes from immunoSEQ multiplex PCR, and its TCRdb copy is limited to in-frame clones, with some not included. The sample records hundreds of thousands of clones, around 96% being singletons. Specimen: naive CD8+ T cells sorted from blood. These TCRs come from a woman younger than 45 in good health. Each CDR3 is given with its conserved first and last residue. The order of the fields is CDR3 DNA, CDR3 protein, D gene, CDR3 length, V gene, clone size, J gene. The D gene is left open where the match is weak. Some rows mark clone size as missing; the rest say once, few, many or name a class of expanded clone.

cdr3_nt: TGCGCCAGCAGCCAAGTTTCAGGGGCTTTTTTCTTT; cdr3_aa: CASSQVSGAFFF; d_call: NA; cdr3_length: 12; v_call: TRBV4-1; clone_size: NA; j_call: TRBJ1-1
cdr3_nt: TGTGCCAGCAGTGAAGGACATAACACCGGGGAGCTGTTTTTT; cdr3_aa: CASSEGHNTGELFF; d_call: NA; cdr3_length: 14; v_call: TRBV2; clone_size: once; j_call: TRBJ2-2
cdr3_nt: TGTGCCAGCAGCCCCGGGACAGGGGACCCTCGTGAAGAGACCCAGTACTTC; cdr3_aa: CASSPGTGDPREETQYF; d_call: TRBD1; cdr3_length: 17; v_call: TRBV28; clone_size: NA; j_call: TRBJ2-5
cdr3_nt: TGTGCCAGCAGCTCACAGAACTTCGGGCTTGAAGCTTTCTTT; cdr3_aa: CASSSQNFGLEAFF; d_call: NA; cdr3_length: 14; v_call: TRBV7-3; clone_size: NA; j_call: TRBJ1-1
cdr3_nt: TGCGCCAGCAGTGAGTCGCTAGCGGGAAATGAGCAGTTCTTC; cdr3_aa: CASSESLAGNEQFF; d_call: TRBD2; cdr3_length: 14; v_call: TRBV10-1; clone_size: NA; j_call: TRBJ2-1
cdr3_nt: TGTGCCAGCAGTTACGGCGGGCTAAACAATGAGCAGTTCTTC; cdr3_aa: CASSYGGLNNEQFF; d_call: NA; cdr3_length: 14; v_call: TRBV6-5; clone_size: NA; j_call: TRBJ2-1
cdr3_nt: TGTGCCAGTTCGATGACAGGGATGAGCAATCAGCCCCAGCATTTT; cdr3_aa: CASSMTGMSNQPQHF; d_call: TRBD1; cdr3_length: 15; v_call: TRBV19; clone_size: few; j_call: TRBJ1-5
cdr3_nt: TGTGCCAGCAGTTTATCCGTTCTGACCCAACACTATGGCTACACCTTC; cdr3_aa: CASSLSVLTQHYGYTF; d_call: NA; cdr3_length: 16; v_call: TRBV28; clone_size: once; j_call: TRBJ1-2
cdr3_nt: TGCGCCAGCAGCCCAGGAGAGCTAGCGGAGAGGGCAGATACGCAGTATTTT; cdr3_aa: CASSPGELAERADTQYF; d_call: TRBD2; cdr3_length: 17; v_call: TRBV5-1; clone_size: NA; j_call: TRBJ2-3
cdr3_nt: TGCGCCAGCAGCCAAGACACGCTGAACCCGAACCAGCAGTTCTTC; cdr3_aa: CASSQDTLNPNQQFF; d_call: NA; cdr3_length: 15; v_call: TRBV4-1; clone_size: NA; j_call: TRBJ2-1
cdr3_nt: TGTGCCAGCAGCTTGAACGCCGGGGGGATCCACGAGCAGTACTTC; cdr3_aa: CASSLNAGGIHEQYF; d_call: TRBD2; cdr3_length: 15; v_call: TRBV7-6; clone_size: NA; j_call: TRBJ2-7
cdr3_nt: TGCAGCGTTGAGTTTACAGGGGTGAACGGGGAGCTGTTTTTT; cdr3_aa: CSVEFTGVNGELFF; d_call: TRBD1; cdr3_length: 14; v_call: TRBV29-1; clone_size: NA; j_call: TRBJ2-2
cdr3_nt: TGTGCCAGTAGGAGGGGACATGGCGGGGAGCTGTTTTTT; cdr3_aa: CASRRGHGGELFF; d_call: NA; cdr3_length: 13; v_call: TRBV19; clone_size: NA; j_call: TRBJ2-2
cdr3_nt: TGTGCCAGCAGTGACACCGGGGAGCTGTTTTTT; cdr3_aa: CASSDTGELFF; d_call: NA; cdr3_length: 11; v_call: TRBV27; clone_size: NA; j_call: TRBJ2-2
cdr3_nt: TGTGCCAGCTCACCAGGTGGGGGCTACACCTTC; cdr3_aa: CASSPGGGYTF; d_call: NA; cdr3_length: 11; v_call: TRBV18; clone_size: NA; j_call: TRBJ1-2
cdr3_nt: TGTGCCAGCAGCCTAGACAGTGCCCCCCACTATGGCTACACCTTC; cdr3_aa: CASSLDSAPHYGYTF; d_call: NA; cdr3_length: 15; v_call: TRBV5-4; clone_size: NA; j_call: TRBJ1-2
cdr3_nt: TGTGCCAGCAGCTTTGACCACTATGGCTACACCTTC; cdr3_aa: CASSFDHYGYTF; d_call: NA; cdr3_length: 12; v_call: TRBV5-6; clone_size: NA; j_call: TRBJ1-2
cdr3_nt: TGTGCCAGCAGTTTCCCGGACCTTTATGGCTACACCTTC; cdr3_aa: CASSFPDLYGYTF; d_call: NA; cdr3_length: 13; v_call: TRBV28; clone_size: NA; j_call: TRBJ1-2
cdr3_nt: TGTGCCAGCGGAAGGGGGCAAGACGAGCAGTACTTC; cdr3_aa: CASGRGQDEQYF; d_call: TRBD1; cdr3_length: 12; v_call: TRBV27; clone_size: NA; j_call: TRBJ2-7
cdr3_nt: TGCAGCGTTGACGCGGGAGGGCCACTCGCCGGGGAGCTGTTTTTT; cdr3_aa: CSVDAGGPLAGELFF; d_call: TRBD2; cdr3_length: 15; v_call: TRBV29-1; clone_size: NA; j_call: TRBJ2-2
cdr3_nt: TGTGCCAGTAGTGGTAGCGAATTCCCTCCCGGTCGGGAGCAGTACTTC; cdr3_aa: CASSGSEFPPGREQYF; d_call: NA; cdr3_length: 16; v_call: TRBV19; clone_size: NA; j_call: TRBJ2-7
cdr3_nt: TGTGCCAGCAGCTTAGACCCCCACGAGCAGTACTTC; cdr3_aa: CASSLDPHEQYF; d_call: NA; cdr3_length: 12; v_call: TRBV7-9; clone_size: NA; j_call: TRBJ2-7
cdr3_nt: TGTGCCAGCAGGCCTATGGACTCCTACGAGCAGTACTTC; cdr3_aa: CASRPMDSYEQYF; d_call: NA; cdr3_length: 13; v_call: TRBV14; clone_size: NA; j_call: TRBJ2-7
cdr3_nt: TGCGCCAGCAGCCAGGATCTCCCCAGCGGGAGTTCGAATGAGCAGTTCTTC; cdr3_aa: CASSQDLPSGSSNEQFF; d_call: TRBD2; cdr3_length: 17; v_call: TRBV4-1; clone_size: NA; j_call: TRBJ2-1
cdr3_nt: TGTGCCAGCAGCATGACAGGGGGCCCCTATAGCGAGCAGTACTTC; cdr3_aa: CASSMTGGPYSEQYF; d_call: TRBD1; cdr3_length: 15; v_call: TRBV27; clone_size: NA; j_call: TRBJ2-7
cdr3_nt: TGTGCCAGCTCAACGGGGGCTGACGAGCAGTACTTC; cdr3_aa: CASSTGADEQYF; d_call: NA; cdr3_length: 12; v_call: TRBV18; clone_size: NA; j_call: TRBJ2-7
cdr3_nt: TGCGCCAGCAGCCAAGCAGGACGAGGCTCCTACAATGAGCAGTTCTTC; cdr3_aa: CASSQAGRGSYNEQFF; d_call: NA; cdr3_length: 16; v_call: TRBV4-1; clone_size: NA; j_call: TRBJ2-1